The rows below give T cell receptor beta chains drawn from one sample of a study of post-analysis software for immune sequencing data. MiXCR was run by TCRdb on the PCR reads, yielding one entry per CDR3 protein. The data contain hundreds of thousands of distinct CDR3 sequences, under 70% of them singletons. Sequencing input: blood. The origin of the receptors is a girl under 18 with multiple sclerosis. The CDR3 runs from the conserved cysteine through the conserved F or W. The D gene is left open where the match is weak. Expanded clones are given a class, and other clones once, few, many or no size at all.

size	V	D	length	J	CDR3	DNA
once	TRBV12-3/TRBV12-4	NA	12	TRBJ2-1	CASSLSLGEQFF	TGTGCCAGCAGTTTGTCCTTGGGGGAGCAGTTCTTC
NA	TRBV6-5	NA	16	TRBJ1-1	CASSQNRAPGGTEAFF	TGTGCCAGCAGCCAGAACCGGGCCCCCGGAGGTACTGAAGCTTTCTTT
few	TRBV5-1	NA	14	TRBJ2-5	CASSLARVEETQYF	TGCGCCAGCAGCTTGGCCAGGGTTGAAGAGACCCAGTACTTC
many	TRBV5-1	NA	15	TRBJ1-1	CASSLAGAMNTEAFF	TGCGCCAGCAGCTTGGCCGGGGCCATGAACACTGAAGCTTTCTTT
NA	TRBV6-5	NA	16	TRBJ2-4	CASGKGGARAKNIQYF	TGTGCCAGCGGGAAGGGGGGGGCGCGGGCCAAAAACATTCAGTACTTC
NA	TRBV20-1	TRBD2	17	TRBJ2-3	CSAPKGLAARGTDTQYF	TGCAGTGCTCCCAAGGGACTAGCGGCACGGGGCACAGATACGCAGTATTTT
NA	TRBV6-5	NA	14	TRBJ2-1	CASGARVFNNEQFF	TGTGCCAGCGGGGCCAGGGTCTTCAACAATGAGCAGTTCTTC
NA	TRBV20-1	NA	13	TRBJ2-7	CSVKIDEAYEQYF	TGCAGTGTCAAGATAGACGAAGCCTACGAGCAGTACTTC
NA	TRBV20-1	NA	15	TRBJ2-3	CSARDHGRGPDTQYF	TGCAGTGCTAGAGATCATGGCAGGGGACCAGATACGCAGTATTTT
many	TRBV6-4	NA	13	TRBJ2-5	CASSAQSKETQYF	TGTGCCAGCAGTGCACAGAGTAAAGAGACCCAGTACTTC
few	TRBV5-1	NA	16	TRBJ1-3	CASSLDLGPGRNTIYF	TGCGCCAGCAGCTTGGATCTTGGGCCCGGCAGAAACACCATATATTTT
NA	TRBV18	NA	17	TRBJ2-1	CASSPPISDSSYNEQFF	TGTGCCAGCTCACCACCGATTAGCGACAGCTCCTACAATGAGCAGTTCTTC
NA	TRBV5-1	TRBD1	17	TRBJ1-1	CASSLRKTGVGNTEAFF	TGCGCCAGCAGCTTGAGGAAAACAGGGGTGGGAAACACTGAAGCTTTCTTT
few	TRBV4-1	NA	15	TRBJ2-7	CTSSQDFKARDEQYF	TGCACCAGCAGCCAAGATTTTAAAGCTAGGGACGAGCAGTACTTC
NA	TRBV5-1	TRBD1	14	TRBJ2-3	CASSLLQGADTQYF	TGCGCCAGCAGCTTGCTACAGGGGGCAGATACGCAGTATTTT
few	TRBV4-1	NA	15	TRBJ2-7	CASSQAPASSYEQYF	TGCGCCAGCAGCCAAGCACCTGCCAGCTCCTACGAGCAGTACTTC
NA	TRBV11-2	NA	12	TRBJ1-1	CASSLAGRGAFF	TGTGCCAGCAGCTTAGCTGGTCGAGGGGCTTTCTTT
once	TRBV12-3/TRBV12-4	TRBD1	13	TRBJ2-7	CASSRDRGYERYF	TGTGCCAGCAGTCGGGACAGGGGATATGAGCGGTACTTC
NA	TRBV28	TRBD1	13	TRBJ1-1	CANSPGQGTEAFF	TGTGCCAACAGTCCCGGACAGGGAACTGAAGCTTTCTTT
few	TRBV27	NA	17	TRBJ2-1	CASSLYPGGPSGNEQFF	TGTGCCAGCAGTTTATATCCCGGGGGCCCCTCAGGCAATGAGCAGTTCTTC
few	TRBV29-1	TRBD2	12	TRBJ2-5	CSVSSGVETQYF	TGCAGCGTTTCCAGCGGGGTGGAGACCCAGTACTTC
few	TRBV20-1	NA	17	TRBJ1-4	CSAPLRRGGTTNEKLFF	TGCAGTGCGCCTCTCAGGAGAGGGGGAACAACTAATGAAAAACTGTTTTTT